This entry is about one TCR beta chain. Its target is not known. This sample was included in a study of cytomegalovirus exposure and HLA in healthy donors. General study findings and limits: Across HLA loci, a later analysis found differing TCR association rates, with DRB1 most and HLA-C fewest. In a later analysis, V- and J-gene trimming of beta chains associated with a DCLRE1C missense variant, replicated independently. It was assumed in the presence/absence analyses that sequencing depth was roughly uniform across donors.

Nominally healthy donors were sampled, though unrecorded immune exposures were likely. Germline CDR1 reads LNHNV; CDR2 reads YYDKDF (reference sequence). This CDR3 comprises 15 residues. J was trimmed by 2 bases and V by 5 bases; bases with no gene match: 6. This PCR relied on a set of 60 Vbeta primers and 13 Jbeta primers. The method was immunoSEQ multiplex PCR; TCRdb's version includes in-frame clones alone and lacks a portion of them. The sample holds around 210,000 clones; 85% are singletons and the top ten take 0.2% to 0.3%. The rearrangement links TRBV15 to TRBJ2-7; 10 bases are shared with TRBD2. Sequencing was performed on PBMCs. The receptor was derived from a girl aged 2-9 years in good health and CMV-seronegative. In DNA, the CDR3 is TGTGCCACCAGCGCCGGGACTAGCGCGGCCTACGAGCAGTACTTC. This codes for CATSAGTSAAYEQYF. Together with reference TRBV15 and TRBJ2-7, the CDR3 gives the full variable domain: DAMVIQNPRYQVTQFGKPVTLSCSQTLNHNVMYWYQQKSSQAPKLLFHYYDKDFNNEADTPDNFQSRRPNTSFCFLDIRSPGLGDTAMYLCATSAGTSAAYEQYFGPGTRLTVT.